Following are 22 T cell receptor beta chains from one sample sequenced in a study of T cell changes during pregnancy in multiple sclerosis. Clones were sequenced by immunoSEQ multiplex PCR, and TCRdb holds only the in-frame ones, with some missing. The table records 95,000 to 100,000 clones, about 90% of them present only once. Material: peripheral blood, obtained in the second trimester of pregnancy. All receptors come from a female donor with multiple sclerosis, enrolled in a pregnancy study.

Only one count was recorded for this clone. DNA of the CDR3: TGTGCCAGCACCCCTGCAGGGGGGTACACAGATACGCAGTATTTT. Residues: CASTPAGGYTDTQYF. V is TRBV6-1 and J is TRBJ2-3, with TRBD1 as a possible D gene (7 bases). The germline gives CDR1 MNHNS, CDR2 SASEGT. This CDR3 has 15 amino acids. V gave up 7 bases and J gave up 2 bases, with 16 bases separating them.

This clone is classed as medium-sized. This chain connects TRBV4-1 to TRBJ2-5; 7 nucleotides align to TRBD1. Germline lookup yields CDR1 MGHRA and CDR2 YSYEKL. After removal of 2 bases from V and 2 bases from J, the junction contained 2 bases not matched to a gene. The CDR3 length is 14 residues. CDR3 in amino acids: CASSQSGGQETQYF. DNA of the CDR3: TGCGCCAGCAGCCAATCAGGGGGACAAGAGACCCAGTACTTC.

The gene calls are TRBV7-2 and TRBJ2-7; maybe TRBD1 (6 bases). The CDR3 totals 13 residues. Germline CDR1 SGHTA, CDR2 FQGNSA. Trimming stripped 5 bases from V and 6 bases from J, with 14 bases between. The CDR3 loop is CASSGVQQGEQYF. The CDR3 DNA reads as TGTGCCAGCAGCGGGGTTCAACAGGGCGAGCAGTACTTC.

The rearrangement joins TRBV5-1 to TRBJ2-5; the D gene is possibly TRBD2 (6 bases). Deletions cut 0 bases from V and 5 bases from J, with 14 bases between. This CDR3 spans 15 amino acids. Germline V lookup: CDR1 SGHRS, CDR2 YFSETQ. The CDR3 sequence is CASSLAGSQAETQYF. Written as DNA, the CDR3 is TGCGCCAGCAGCTTGGCCGGGAGTCAGGCGGAGACCCAGTACTTC.

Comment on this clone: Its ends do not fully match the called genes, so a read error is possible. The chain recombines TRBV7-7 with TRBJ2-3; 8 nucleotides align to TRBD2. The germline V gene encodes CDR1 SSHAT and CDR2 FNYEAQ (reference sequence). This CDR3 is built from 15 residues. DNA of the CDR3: TGTGCTAGCAGCCCCGGACTAGCAAGCACAGATACGCAGTATTTT. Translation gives CASSPGLASTDTQYF.

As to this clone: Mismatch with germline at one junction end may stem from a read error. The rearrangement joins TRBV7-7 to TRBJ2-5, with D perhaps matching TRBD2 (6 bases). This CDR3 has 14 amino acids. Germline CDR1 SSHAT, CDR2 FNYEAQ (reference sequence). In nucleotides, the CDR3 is TGTGCTAGCAGCTTGGGACTCGAAGCAAAGACCCAGTACTTC. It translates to CASSLGLEAKTQYF.

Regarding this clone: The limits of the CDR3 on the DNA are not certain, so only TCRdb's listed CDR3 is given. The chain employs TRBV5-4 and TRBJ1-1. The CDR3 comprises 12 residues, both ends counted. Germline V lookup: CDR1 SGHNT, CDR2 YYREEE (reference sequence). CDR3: CASSSIALKLSF.

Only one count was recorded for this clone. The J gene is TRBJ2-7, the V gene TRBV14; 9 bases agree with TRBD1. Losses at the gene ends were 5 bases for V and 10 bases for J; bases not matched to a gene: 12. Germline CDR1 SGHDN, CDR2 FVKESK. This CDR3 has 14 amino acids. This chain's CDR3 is CASSSRQGVSKQYF. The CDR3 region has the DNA TGTGCCAGCAGCTCCCGACAGGGGGTATCTAAACAGTACTTC.

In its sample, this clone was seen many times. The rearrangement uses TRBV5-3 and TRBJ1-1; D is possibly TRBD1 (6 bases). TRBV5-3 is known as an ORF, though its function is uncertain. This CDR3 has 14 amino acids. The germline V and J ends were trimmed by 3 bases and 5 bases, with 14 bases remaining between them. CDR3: CARSSPTGLTEAFF. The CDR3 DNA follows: TGTGCCAGAAGCTCACCCACAGGGTTAACTGAAGCTTTCTTT.

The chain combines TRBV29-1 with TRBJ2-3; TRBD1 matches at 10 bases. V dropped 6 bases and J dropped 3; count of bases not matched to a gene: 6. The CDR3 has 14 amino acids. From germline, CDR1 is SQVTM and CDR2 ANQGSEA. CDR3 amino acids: CSVVTGGATDTQYF. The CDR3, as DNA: TGCAGCGTCGTGACAGGGGGCGCAACAGATACGCAGTATTTT.

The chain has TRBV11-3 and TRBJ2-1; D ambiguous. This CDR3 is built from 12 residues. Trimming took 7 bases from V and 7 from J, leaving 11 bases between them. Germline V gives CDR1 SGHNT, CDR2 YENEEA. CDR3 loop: CASTRAGNEQFF. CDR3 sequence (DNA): TGTGCCAGCACCCGCGCTGGTAATGAGCAGTTCTTC.

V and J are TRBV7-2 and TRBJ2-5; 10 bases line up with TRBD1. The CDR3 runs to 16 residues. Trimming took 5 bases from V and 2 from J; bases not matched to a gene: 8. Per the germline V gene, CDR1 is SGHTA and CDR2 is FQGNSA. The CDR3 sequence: CASSLGTGAVQETQYF. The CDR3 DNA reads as TGTGCCAGCAGCCTCGGGACAGGGGCGGTTCAAGAGACCCAGTACTTC.

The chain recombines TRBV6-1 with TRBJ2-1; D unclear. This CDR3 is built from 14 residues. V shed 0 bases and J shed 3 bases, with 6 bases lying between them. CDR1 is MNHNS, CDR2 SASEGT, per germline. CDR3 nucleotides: TGTGCCAGCAGTGAAGCCCGCAGCTACAATGAGCAGTTCTTC. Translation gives CASSEARSYNEQFF.

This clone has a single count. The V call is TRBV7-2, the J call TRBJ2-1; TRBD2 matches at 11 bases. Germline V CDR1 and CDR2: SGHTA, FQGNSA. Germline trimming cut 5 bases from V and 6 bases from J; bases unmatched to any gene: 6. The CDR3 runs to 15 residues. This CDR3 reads CASSARTSGPNEQFF. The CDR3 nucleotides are TGTGCCAGCAGCGCTCGGACTAGCGGGCCCAATGAGCAGTTCTTC. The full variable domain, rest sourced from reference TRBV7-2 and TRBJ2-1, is GAGVSQSPSNKVTEKGKDVELRCDPISGHTALYWYRQSLGQGLEFLIYFQGNSAPDKSGLPSDRFSAERTGGSVSTLTIQRTQQEDSAVYLCASSARTSGPNEQFFGPGTRLTVL.

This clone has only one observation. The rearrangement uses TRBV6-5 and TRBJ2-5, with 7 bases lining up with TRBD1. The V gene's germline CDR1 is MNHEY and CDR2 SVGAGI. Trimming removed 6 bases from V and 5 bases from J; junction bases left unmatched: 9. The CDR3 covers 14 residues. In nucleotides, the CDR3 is TGTGCCAGCAGGACCGACAGGGTGGTGGAGACCCAGTACTTC. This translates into CASRTDRVVETQYF.

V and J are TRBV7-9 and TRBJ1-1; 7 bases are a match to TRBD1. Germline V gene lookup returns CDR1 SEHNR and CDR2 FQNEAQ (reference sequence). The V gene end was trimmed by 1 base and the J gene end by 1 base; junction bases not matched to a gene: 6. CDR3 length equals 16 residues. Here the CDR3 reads CASSLGLAGGNTEAFF. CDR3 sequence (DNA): TGTGCCAGCAGCTTAGGTTTGGCAGGGGGGAACACTGAAGCTTTCTTT.

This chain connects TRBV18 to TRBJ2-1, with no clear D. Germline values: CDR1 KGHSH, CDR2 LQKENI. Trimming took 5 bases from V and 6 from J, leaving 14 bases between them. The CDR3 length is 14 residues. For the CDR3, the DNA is TGTGCCAGCTCAACTATCGGCAGCTCCAATGAGCAGTTCTTC. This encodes CASSTIGSSNEQFF.

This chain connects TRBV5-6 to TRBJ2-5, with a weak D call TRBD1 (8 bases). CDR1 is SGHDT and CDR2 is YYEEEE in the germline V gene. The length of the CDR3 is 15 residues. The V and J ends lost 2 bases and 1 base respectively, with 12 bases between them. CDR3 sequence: CASSFTGGAQETQYF. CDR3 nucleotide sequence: TGTGCCAGCAGCTTCACAGGGGGGGCCCAAGAGACCCAGTACTTC.

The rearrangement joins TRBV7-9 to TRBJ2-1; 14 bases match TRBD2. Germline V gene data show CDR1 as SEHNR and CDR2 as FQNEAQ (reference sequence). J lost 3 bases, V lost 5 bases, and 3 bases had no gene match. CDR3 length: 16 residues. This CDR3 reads CASSPGLAGVYNEQFF. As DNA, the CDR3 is TGTGCCAGCAGCCCGGGACTAGCGGGAGTCTACAATGAGCAGTTCTTC.

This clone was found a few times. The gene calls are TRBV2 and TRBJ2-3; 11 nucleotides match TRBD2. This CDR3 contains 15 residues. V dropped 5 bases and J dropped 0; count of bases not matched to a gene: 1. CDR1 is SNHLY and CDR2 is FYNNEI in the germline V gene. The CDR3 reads CASSRLAGSTDTQYF. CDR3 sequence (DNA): TGTGCCAGCAGTAGACTAGCGGGAAGCACAGATACGCAGTATTTT.

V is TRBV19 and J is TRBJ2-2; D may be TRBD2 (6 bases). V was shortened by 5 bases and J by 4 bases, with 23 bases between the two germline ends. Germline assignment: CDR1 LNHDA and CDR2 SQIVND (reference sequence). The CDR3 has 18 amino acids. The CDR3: CASSFTLSGLRGTGELFF. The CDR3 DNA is TGTGCCAGTAGTTTCACCCTAAGCGGGCTCCGCGGCACCGGGGAGCTGTTTTTT.

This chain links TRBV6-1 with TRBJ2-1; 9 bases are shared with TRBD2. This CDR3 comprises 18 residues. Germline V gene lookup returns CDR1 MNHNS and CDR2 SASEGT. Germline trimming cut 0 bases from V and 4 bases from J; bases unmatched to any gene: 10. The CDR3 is CASSEALRGGRDYNEQFF. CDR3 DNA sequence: TGTGCCAGCAGTGAAGCGCTTAGAGGCGGGAGGGATTACAATGAGCAGTTCTTC.